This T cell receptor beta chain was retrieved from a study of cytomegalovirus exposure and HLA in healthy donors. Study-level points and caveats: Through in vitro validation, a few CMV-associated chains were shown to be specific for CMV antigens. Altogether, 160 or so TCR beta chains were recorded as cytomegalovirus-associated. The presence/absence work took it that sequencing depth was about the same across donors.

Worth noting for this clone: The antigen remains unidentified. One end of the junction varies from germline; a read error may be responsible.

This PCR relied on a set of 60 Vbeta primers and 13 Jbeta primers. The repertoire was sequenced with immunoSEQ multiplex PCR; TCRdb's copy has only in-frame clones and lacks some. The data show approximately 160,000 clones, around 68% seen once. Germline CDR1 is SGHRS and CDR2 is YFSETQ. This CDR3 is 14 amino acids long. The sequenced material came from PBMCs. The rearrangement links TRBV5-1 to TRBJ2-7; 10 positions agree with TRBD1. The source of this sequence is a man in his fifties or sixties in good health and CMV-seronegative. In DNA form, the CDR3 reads TGCGCCAGCAGCTTTTCTCCGGACAGGGGGGAGCGGTACTTC. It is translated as CASSFSPDRGERYF.